The 20 T cell receptor beta chains listed next were all sequenced from one sample in a study of cytomegalovirus exposure and HLA in healthy donors. The PCR employed 60 Vbeta primers together with 13 Jbeta primers. This table comes from immunoSEQ multiplex PCR, and its TCRdb copy is limited to in-frame clones, with some not included. The sample shows around 210,000 clones, around 77% of them seen only once. Sequences were obtained from PBMCs. These receptors originate from a woman aged 25 to 39 in good health and CMV-seronegative.

This clone was seen a handful of times. The genes are TRBV9 and TRBJ2-3; 9 bases are a match to TRBD2. The germline gives CDR1 SGDLS, CDR2 YYNGEE. With 4 bases clipped from V and 2 bases from J, the junction kept 2 bases outside the gene matches. The CDR3 covers 14 residues. CDR3 coding DNA: TGTGCCAGCAGCTCTAGCGGGGTCACAGATACGCAGTATTTT. Translation: CASSSSGVTDTQYF.

The gene calls are TRBV5-1 and TRBJ2-3, with D perhaps TRBD2 (6 bases). CDR1 and CDR2 from the germline V gene are SGHRS and YFSETQ. This CDR3 is built from 13 residues. Trimming shortened V by 0 bases and J by 6 bases, and 8 bases separated the two germline ends. The CDR3 bases are TGCGCCAGCAGCTTGGCCGCGGGGGATACGCAGTATTTT. Amino acids: CASSLAAGDTQYF.

The V call is TRBV30, the J call TRBJ2-1, with D unresolved. The ends were cut back, 8 bases at V and 0 bases at J, with 14 bases in the middle. Germline V lookup: CDR1 GTSNPN, CDR2 SVGIG (reference sequence). This CDR3 has 14 amino acids. In DNA, the CDR3 is TGTGCCGGAGACTGGCAAAGCTCCTACAATGAGCAGTTCTTC. It yields the protein CAGDWQSSYNEQFF.

The chain is built from TRBV19 and TRBJ2-7; 9 nucleotides align to TRBD1. V lost 5 bases and J lost 0; bases outside the gene matches: 11. The germline CDR1 and CDR2 sequences are LNHDA and SQIVND (reference sequence). The length of the CDR3 is 17 residues. Here the CDR3 DNA reads TGTGCCAGTAGTTGGACAGGGGCAGCTTATTCCTCCTACGAGCAGTACTTC. Protein sequence: CASSWTGAAYSSYEQYF.

This clone has just a few counts. V and J are TRBV6-1 and TRBJ1-1; D remains unclear. V shed 2 bases and J shed 6 bases, with 16 bases lying between them. Germline CDR1 reads MNHNS; CDR2 reads SASEGT. This CDR3 is built from 15 residues. The CDR3 protein is CASSELSGRKAEAFF. CDR3 nucleotides: TGTGCCAGCAGTGAATTATCGGGTAGAAAGGCTGAAGCTTTCTTT.

This clone occurred a few times. The J gene is TRBJ1-5, the V gene TRBV21-1. TRBV21-1 is a listed pseudogene. This CDR3 comprises 16 residues. CDR3 nucleotide sequence: TGTGCCGGATCTGACTTGGGACTCCTTAGCAATCAGCCCCAGCATTTT. The encoded protein is CAGSDLGLLSNQPQHF.

The chain combines TRBV5-1 with TRBJ2-1; possibly TRBD2 for D (6 bases). The germline V gene has CDR1 SGHRS and CDR2 YFSETQ. Deletions cut 0 bases from V and 7 bases from J, with 23 bases between. The CDR3 sequence is 18 residues long. This CDR3 is CASSLAPGGVTSGNEQFF. The CDR3, as DNA: TGCGCCAGCAGCTTGGCCCCGGGCGGGGTTACTTCAGGGAATGAGCAGTTCTTC.

The sample holds one count of this clone. The chain uses TRBV30 and TRBJ1-1; no reliable D call. V gave up 1 base and J gave up 7 bases, with 10 bases separating them. CDR1 and CDR2 from the germline V gene are GTSNPN and SVGIG (reference sequence). This CDR3 is built from 12 residues. The CDR3 coding sequence is TGTGCCTGGAGTGGGGAGACTATTGAAGCTTTCTTT. This gives the protein CAWSGETIEAFF.

V and J are TRBV6-5 and TRBJ1-2; 7 bases line up with TRBD1. CDR3 length equals 15 residues. Trimming removed 2 bases from V and 6 bases from J; junction bases left unmatched: 9. Germline V lookup: CDR1 MNHEY, CDR2 SVGAGI. The CDR3 nucleotides read TGTGCCAGCAGTTACCTGACAGGGAGTTTGGATGGCTACACCTTC. Its protein product is CASSYLTGSLDGYTF.

The gene calls are TRBV5-1 and TRBJ2-3; TRBD2 agrees at 14 bases. Germline lookup yields CDR1 SGHRS and CDR2 YFSETQ. V lost 4 bases to trimming and J lost 1 base; unmatched junction nucleotides: 5. The CDR3 is made up of 17 amino acids. CDR3 sequence: CASSPGLAGARTDTQYF. The CDR3 coding sequence is TGCGCCAGCAGCCCGGGACTAGCGGGGGCCCGCACAGATACGCAGTATTTT.

The rearrangement joins TRBV27 to TRBJ2-7, with 8 bases lining up with TRBD1. The CDR3 runs to 16 residues. V lost 4 bases to trimming and J lost 5 bases; unmatched junction nucleotides: 13. Germline CDR1 is MNHEY and CDR2 is SMNVEV (reference sequence). The CDR3 is CASSSFDRGAVHEQYF. The CDR3 DNA reads as TGTGCCAGCAGTTCCTTCGACAGGGGAGCCGTCCACGAGCAGTACTTC.

The V and J genes are TRBV5-8 and TRBJ2-1, with a possible D match to TRBD1 (6 bases). CDR1 is SGHTS, CDR2 YDEGEE, per germline. The CDR3 contains 16 residues. V was trimmed by 2 bases and J by 3 bases, leaving 15 bases between them. DNA of the CDR3: TGTGCCAGCAGCTTTGATGGGGGCTTCAGCTACAATGAGCAGTTCTTC. It specifies CASSFDGGFSYNEQFF.

This clone was detected only a few times. The chain carries TRBV27 and TRBJ2-1; 14 bases are a match to TRBD2. After removal of 6 bases from V and 7 bases from J, the junction contained 5 bases not matched to a gene. Germline CDR1 and CDR2: MNHEY and SMNVEV (reference sequence). The CDR3 contains 15 residues. The CDR3 protein is CASRRLAGGENEQFF. For the CDR3, the DNA is TGTGCCAGCAGACGACTAGCGGGAGGGGAGAATGAGCAGTTCTTC.

DNA for the CDR3: TGTGCCAGCAGTGACCAGACAGGGGGCATGGGTTCACCCCTCCACTTT. Translated: CASSDQTGGMGSPLHF. The chain couples TRBV6-1 to TRBJ1-6, with 10 bases that match TRBD1. Germline CDR1 reads MNHNS; CDR2 reads SASEGT. V trimming: 3 bases; J trimming: 9 bases; junction bases outside the gene matches: 8. This CDR3 is built from 16 residues.

The chain employs TRBV18 and TRBJ1-5; 9 nucleotides match TRBD1. The CDR3 runs 15 residues. V trimming: 2 bases; J trimming: 4 bases; junction bases outside the gene matches: 3. Germline CDR1 KGHSH, CDR2 LQKENI. CDR3 in DNA: TGTGCCAGCTCACCAGGGACAGGGTATAATCAGCCCCAGCATTTT. Its translation: CASSPGTGYNQPQHF.

The chain recombines TRBV5-1 with TRBJ2-5; maybe TRBD2 (5 bases). V was clipped by 4 bases and J by 4 bases, with 20 bases between them. The CDR3 sequence is 16 residues long. Per the germline V gene, CDR1 is SGHRS and CDR2 is YFSETQ. The CDR3 bases are TGCGCCAGCAGCGTTAACCCTAGGGTCGCGGGAGAGACCCAGTACTTC. Protein product: CASSVNPRVAGETQYF.

The chain recombines TRBV6-4 with TRBJ2-1; 10 positions match TRBD1. The CDR3 is 14 residues long. The V gene end was trimmed by 6 bases and the J gene end by 7 bases; junction bases not matched to a gene: 6. Germline V gives CDR1 MRHNA, CDR2 SNTAGT. This CDR3 is CASSPGQGSNEQFF. CDR3 nucleotide sequence: TGTGCCAGCAGCCCGGGACAGGGGAGTAATGAGCAGTTCTTC.

This clone has at least ten counts. V is TRBV10-2 and J is TRBJ2-2; D unresolved. This CDR3 is built from 11 residues. CDR1 and CDR2 (germline): WSHSY, SAAADI. V lost 6 bases and J 6 bases, leaving 5 bases between the germline ends. The CDR3 loop reads CASRQSGELFF. The CDR3 bases are TGCGCCAGCAGACAGTCCGGGGAGCTGTTTTTT.

J is TRBJ2-5 and V is TRBV30; D may correspond to TRBD1 or TRBD2 (5 bases each). The CDR3 runs to 15 residues. In germline, CDR1 is GTSNPN, CDR2 SVGIG (reference sequence). The V gene lost 8 bases and the J gene lost 2 bases, with 21 bases spanning the gap. The CDR3 loop reads CAGTSGLRQQETQYF. CDR3 nucleotides: TGTGCCGGGACCTCAGGGTTAAGACAGCAAGAGACCCAGTACTTC.

The CDR3 DNA follows: TGTGCCAGCAGCCGGAGGCGGCGGACTAGCACAGATACGCAGTATTTT. Its protein is CASSRRRRTSTDTQYF. The chain recombines TRBV5-8 with TRBJ2-3; weak D call: TRBD2 (5 bases). This CDR3 spans 16 amino acids. Trimming pared 4 bases from V and 0 bases from J, leaving 15 bases between. The germline CDR1 and CDR2 sequences are SGHTS and YDEGEE.